What follows are 12 T cell receptor beta chains derived from one specimen sequenced in a study of shared clonotypes between healthy human individuals. Using immunoSEQ multiplex PCR, the repertoire was profiled, and TCRdb retains in-frame clones only, with some absent. In the table there are 450,000 to 500,000 clones, 79% of which are singletons. The material sequenced was PBMCs. These receptors were collected from a woman aged 40 to 55 in good health. Some clones in this sample may be carry-over from other donors' samples.

This chain joins TRBV4-3 and TRBJ2-5; tentative D call: TRBD1 (5 bases). CDR3 length: 15 residues. Germline assignment: CDR1 LGHNA and CDR2 YSLEER. Trimming took off 1 base at V and 2 bases at J, with 11 bases between the two ends. CDR3 sequence: CASSQGQFGQETQYF. CDR3 DNA: TGCGCCAGCAGCCAAGGACAGTTTGGGCAAGAGACCCAGTACTTC.

This clone was detected a few times. The V call is TRBV6-6, the J call TRBJ1-2, with 8 bases fitting TRBD1. V shed 8 bases, J shed 6 bases, and the junction held 8 bases outside the gene matches. Looked up from germline, CDR1 is MNHNY and CDR2 is SVGAGI (reference sequence). This CDR3 contains 13 residues. The CDR3 spells CASSDRGENGYTF. The CDR3 nucleotides read TGTGCCAGCTCCGACAGGGGAGAGAATGGCTACACCTTC.

The chain couples TRBV11-1 to TRBJ2-6; D not resolved. Germline V gives CDR1 SGHAT, CDR2 FQDESV (reference sequence). V lost 3 bases to trimming and J lost 0 bases, with 6 bases between them. The CDR3 consists of 15 residues. CDR3 residues: CASSFSGSGANVLTF. CDR3 nucleotides: TGTGCCAGCAGCTTTTCTGGCTCTGGGGCCAACGTCCTGACTTTC. Combining the CDR3 with reference TRBV11-1 and TRBJ2-6 gives the whole variable domain EAEVAQSPRYKITEKSQAVAFWCDPISGHATLYWYRQILGQGPELLVQFQDESVVDDSQLPKDRFSAERLKGVDSTLKIQPAELGDSAMYLCASSFSGSGANVLTFGAGSRLTVL.

This chain joins TRBV9 and TRBJ1-4, with 10 bases matching TRBD1. With V trimmed by 1 base and J by 8 bases, 2 bases remained unmatched. CDR1 and CDR2 (germline): SGDLS, YYNGEE. CDR3 size: 14 residues. In DNA form, the CDR3 reads TGTGCCAGCAGCGTATCGGGACAGGGGGAAAAACTGTTTTTT. Its protein product is CASSVSGQGEKLFF.

The V call is TRBV19, the J call TRBJ1-1; D is unclear. The V gene lost 4 bases and the J gene lost 2 bases, with 14 bases spanning the gap. This CDR3 region has 15 residues. The germline CDR1 and CDR2 sequences are LNHDA and SQIVND (reference sequence). The CDR3 spells CASSTWPIRNTEAFF. DNA for the CDR3: TGTGCCAGTAGTACATGGCCCATAAGAAACACTGAAGCTTTCTTT.

The chain carries TRBV21-1 and TRBJ2-7; the table calls TRBD2, which could not be checked here. TRBV21-1 is recorded as a pseudogene. CDR3 length: 18 residues. CDR3 DNA: TGTGCCAGCAGCAAAAAAATCCTCGGACTAGCGGGCGGCTACGAGCAGTACTTC. The encoded protein is CASSKKILGLAGGYEQYF.

This chain connects TRBV5-1 to TRBJ1-2; D not resolved. There are 15 residues in the CDR3. Trimming pared 5 bases from V and 2 bases from J, leaving 16 bases between. Germline CDR1 and CDR2: SGHRS and YFSETQ. DNA of the CDR3: TGCGCCAGCAGTGGCGGAGAATCTCGAAACTATGGCTACACCTTC. As protein: CASSGGESRNYGYTF.

The table lists this clone with a count of one. CDR3 coding DNA: TGTGCCAGCACTCTCGGCGGTTTCAATGAGCAGTTCTTC. Amino acid sequence: CASTLGGFNEQFF. The V call is TRBV7-6, the J call TRBJ2-1; D unclear. CDR1 is SGHVS, CDR2 FNYEAQ, per germline. V was trimmed by 7 bases and J by 6 bases, leaving 13 bases between them. CDR3 length: 13 amino acids. Variable domain in full (rest from reference TRBV7-6 and TRBJ2-1): GAGVSQSPRYKVTKRGQDVALRCDPISGHVSLYWYRQALGQGPEFLTYFNYEAQQDKSGLPNDRFSAERPEGSISTLTIQRTEQRDSAMYRCASTLGGFNEQFFGPGTRLTVL.

The chain joins TRBV28 to TRBJ2-5; D remains unclear. The J call is in doubt because the DNA end fits TRBJ2-7 better. The CDR3 has 14 amino acids. Germline V gene lookup returns CDR1 MDHEN and CDR2 SYDVKM. CDR3 region: CASSLGPLPYEQYF. The CDR3 DNA reads as TGTGCCAGCAGTTTAGGTCCACTTCCCTACGAGCAGTACTTC.

This chain connects TRBV2 to TRBJ1-1; 7 positions agree with TRBD1. Germline V gene lookup returns CDR1 SNHLY and CDR2 FYNNEI. Trimming at V came to 5 bases and at J to 1 base, leaving 7 bases not matched to a gene. The CDR3 sequence is 15 residues long. This chain's CDR3 is CASSPLDRQNTEAFF. DNA of the CDR3: TGTGCCAGCAGTCCGCTGGACAGGCAGAACACTGAAGCTTTCTTT.

This clone has just a few counts. This chain uses TRBV15 with TRBJ2-7, with D possibly being TRBD1 (6 bases). This CDR3 spans 14 amino acids. The germline CDR1 and CDR2 sequences are LNHNV and YYDKDF (reference sequence). V was cut by 1 base and J by 4 bases, with 11 bases left in between. The CDR3 is CATSRAGQFYEQYF. DNA of the CDR3: TGTGCCACCAGCAGAGCGGGACAATTTTACGAGCAGTACTTC.

The table lists this clone with a few counts. The J gene is TRBJ1-4, the V gene TRBV25-1; D is unresolved. The length of the CDR3 is 13 residues. Trimming took off 4 bases at V and 5 bases at J, with 8 bases between the two ends. CDR1 is MGHDK, CDR2 SYGVNS, per germline. The CDR3 sequence: CASSGTINEKLFF. In DNA, the CDR3 is TGTGCCAGCAGTGGAACTATAAATGAAAAACTGTTTTTT.